These 25 T cell receptor beta chains came from one sample sequenced in a study of cytomegalovirus exposure and HLA in healthy donors. The PCR used 60 Vbeta and 13 Jbeta primers. Method: immunoSEQ multiplex PCR; TCRdb's copy keeps in-frame clones and lacks some. The sample has about 200,000 clones; around nine tenths are singletons. Sequenced: PBMCs. Every receptor here comes from a woman in her thirties in good health and CMV-seronegative.

The chain uses TRBV27 and TRBJ2-5, with D maybe TRBD1 (5 bases). The CDR3 extends over 13 amino acids. The germline V and J ends were trimmed by 2 bases and 7 bases, with 11 bases remaining between them. The germline V gene encodes CDR1 MNHEY and CDR2 SMNVEV (reference sequence). This CDR3 reads CASSLTQVGTQYF. CDR3 nucleotides: TGTGCCAGCAGTTTAACACAGGTGGGGACCCAGTACTTC.

This clone was counted a single time. J is TRBJ2-7 and V is TRBV27, with 7 positions matching TRBD2. Unmatched junction bases numbered 6, after V lost 3 bases and J lost 1 base. This CDR3 spans 15 amino acids. Germline V gene lookup returns CDR1 MNHEY and CDR2 SMNVEV (reference sequence). CDR3 residues: CASSFREGLSYEQYF. CDR3 DNA: TGTGCCAGCAGTTTTAGGGAGGGCCTTTCCTACGAGCAGTACTTC.

This clone was recorded once. V and J are TRBV6-5 and TRBJ2-1; 8 bases fit TRBD2. J was trimmed by 6 bases and V by 7 bases; bases with no gene match: 5. CDR1 MNHEY and CDR2 SVGAGI come from the germline V gene. The CDR3 contains 13 residues. The CDR3 region is CASKRGGPNEQFF. CDR3 nucleotides: TGTGCCAGCAAACGGGGGGGCCCCAATGAGCAGTTCTTC.

The CDR3 loop is CASSALLEDTQYF. The CDR3 nucleotides read TGTGCCAGCAGCGCCCTACTCGAGGATACGCAGTATTTT. This sequence joins TRBV7-9 and TRBJ2-3, with D hard to call. Germline CDR1 SEHNR, CDR2 FQNEAQ (reference sequence). V lost 5 bases to trimming and J lost 6 bases, with 12 bases between them. The CDR3 loop spans 13 amino acids.

The chain joins TRBV30 to TRBJ2-1, with D possibly matching TRBD2 (6 bases). With 8 bases removed from V and 3 bases from J, the gap between germline ends came to 17 bases. Germline V lookup: CDR1 GTSNPN, CDR2 SVGIG (reference sequence). This CDR3 has 14 amino acids. The CDR3 nucleotides read TGTGCCACCCTAGGGGCGGGGATCTACAATGAGCAGTTCTTC. It specifies CATLGAGIYNEQFF.

The chain combines TRBV29-1 with TRBJ1-4; TRBD1 might be the D (5 bases). Per the germline V gene, CDR1 is SQVTM and CDR2 is ANQGSEA. This CDR3 is 14 amino acids long. The CDR3 is CSAGQGGANEKLFF. The CDR3 DNA reads TGCAGTGCTGGGCAGGGAGGGGCTAATGAAAAACTGTTTTTT.

The rearrangement joins TRBV2 to TRBJ2-3, with a tentative D call TRBD2 (6 bases). Trimming stripped 7 bases from V and 0 bases from J, with 20 bases between. Germline V gene lookup returns CDR1 SNHLY and CDR2 FYNNEI. The CDR3 length is 17 residues. The CDR3 DNA follows: TGTGCCAGCACTCCCCTGGGACTTTTATTCAGCACAGATACGCAGTATTTT. It yields the protein CASTPLGLLFSTDTQYF.

This chain connects TRBV4-1 to TRBJ1-4; TRBD1 might be the D (5 bases). V was shortened by 8 bases and J by 5 bases, with 18 bases between the two germline ends. The CDR3 loop spans 15 amino acids. CDR1 and CDR2 from the germline V gene are MGHRA and YSYEKL. DNA of the CDR3: TGCGCCAGCGCCAAGGGGTGGGGAGGCAATGAAAAACTGTTTTTT. It yields the protein CASAKGWGGNEKLFF.

The rearrangement links TRBV6-1 to TRBJ1-5, with D perhaps matching TRBD1 (5 bases). V was shortened by 1 base and J by 0 bases, with 7 bases between the two germline ends. The CDR3 runs to 15 residues. Germline assignment: CDR1 MNHNS and CDR2 SASEGT. The CDR3 DNA reads TGTGCCAGCAGTGAAGGGACAACTAGCAATCAGCCCCAGCATTTT. This codes for CASSEGTTSNQPQHF.

V gene TRBV7-8 combines with J gene TRBJ2-5, with TRBD2 matching over 11 bases. CDR1 is SGHVS and CDR2 is FQNEAQ in the germline V gene. V lost 4 bases to trimming and J lost 2 bases; unmatched junction nucleotides: 9. CDR3 length equals 17 residues. The CDR3 spells CASSSGTSGTSQETQYF. The CDR3 DNA sequence: TGTGCCAGCAGCTCCGGGACTAGCGGTACCTCACAAGAGACCCAGTACTTC.

This clone occurred once. The chain has TRBV11-3 and TRBJ2-2; a possible D gene is TRBD1 (5 bases). Germline V gene sequence: CDR1 SGHNT, CDR2 YENEEA. The CDR3 is 15 amino acids. Deletions cut 1 base from V and 3 bases from J, with 9 bases between. CDR3 in DNA: TGTGCCAGCAGCTTAGGCCAGGGCGACACCGGGGAGCTGTTTTTT. It codes for CASSLGQGDTGELFF.

This chain connects TRBV7-8 to TRBJ2-1; D remains unclear. V was clipped by 1 base and J by 9 bases, with 13 bases between them. Germline lookup yields CDR1 SGHVS and CDR2 FQNEAQ. The CDR3 runs 14 residues. CDR3 region: CASSLVASHGEQFF. CDR3 bases: TGTGCCAGCAGCTTAGTCGCGAGTCACGGTGAGCAGTTCTTC.

The rearrangement uses TRBV28 and TRBJ2-7, with D perhaps TRBD1 (5 bases). The germline CDR1 and CDR2 sequences are MDHEN and SYDVKM. CDR3 length equals 13 residues. The V end lost 3 bases, the J end lost 2 bases, and 8 bases lay between the germline ends. The CDR3 loop reads CASSLGRTYEQYF. Written as DNA, the CDR3 is TGTGCCAGCAGTTTGGGGCGGACCTACGAGCAGTACTTC.

The CDR3 is CASSKTASGGPSTDTQYF. As DNA, the CDR3 is TGTGCCAGCAGCAAAACGGCTAGCGGGGGGCCTAGCACAGATACGCAGTATTTT. The chain recombines TRBV21-1 with TRBJ2-3; the D call TRBD2 from the table was never checked on the DNA. TRBV21-1 is noted as a pseudogene. CDR3 length: 18 residues.

This chain connects TRBV30 to TRBJ2-5; D not certain. The CDR3 runs 13 residues. Germline values: CDR1 GTSNPN, CDR2 SVGIG (reference sequence). V was cut by 5 bases and J by 5 bases, with 15 bases left in between. The CDR3 reads CAWETVPGETQYF. DNA for the CDR3: TGTGCCTGGGAGACCGTCCCGGGTGAGACCCAGTACTTC.

This chain connects TRBV6-5 to TRBJ1-2; 7 nucleotides line up with TRBD1. The V segment lost 5 bases and the J segment 4 bases; nucleotides outside the gene matches: 7. The germline gives CDR1 MNHEY, CDR2 SVGAGI. The CDR3 has 14 residues. The CDR3 spells CASSRDSPLYGYTF. The CDR3 DNA is TGTGCCAGCAGTCGGGACAGTCCCCTCTATGGCTACACCTTC.

Only a few counts were recorded for this clone. The rearrangement uses TRBV6-1 and TRBJ2-5, with D possibly being TRBD1 (5 bases). V lost 11 bases and J 2 bases, leaving 18 bases between the germline ends. The CDR3 extends over 14 amino acids. Per the germline V gene, CDR1 is MNHNS and CDR2 is SASEGT. The CDR3 DNA sequence: TGTGCCCTCTGGGGCAGCAACAAACAAGAGACCCAGTACTTC. It codes for CALWGSNKQETQYF.

The chain recombines TRBV2 with TRBJ1-1; TRBD1 is a possible D gene (6 bases). Trimming took 1 base from V and 4 from J, leaving 7 bases between them. The CDR3 covers 13 residues. Germline V gives CDR1 SNHLY, CDR2 FYNNEI. The CDR3 loop reads CASSEEGGTEAFF. The CDR3 region has the DNA TGTGCCAGCAGTGAAGAAGGGGGCACTGAAGCTTTCTTT. The variable domain in full, completed from reference TRBV2 and TRBJ1-1, reads EPEVTQTPSHQVTQMGQEVILRCVPISNHLYFYWYRQILGQKVEFLVSFYNNEISEKSEIFDDQFSVERPDGSNFTLKIRSTKLEDSAMYFCASSEEGGTEAFFGQGTRLTVV.

The V call is TRBV9, the J call TRBJ2-1, with TRBD2 identical over 11 bases. The CDR3 sequence is 17 residues long. The germline V gene has CDR1 SGDLS and CDR2 YYNGEE. V lost 0 bases and J lost 4; bases outside the gene matches: 6. The CDR3 is CASSVDALAGAYNEQFF. DNA of the CDR3: TGTGCCAGCAGCGTAGATGCACTAGCGGGGGCTTACAATGAGCAGTTCTTC.

The rearrangement joins TRBV7-8 to TRBJ2-3, with TRBD2 matching over 12 bases. This CDR3 is 15 amino acids long. J gave up 2 bases and V 4 bases, and 1 base lay outside the gene matches. Germline V lookup: CDR1 SGHVS, CDR2 FQNEAQ. The DNA of the CDR3 is TGTGCCAGCAGCTCTAGCGGGGGGGACACAGATACGCAGTATTTT. This sequence encodes CASSSSGGDTDTQYF.

The chain recombines TRBV19 with TRBJ2-5, with a possible D match to TRBD1 (5 bases). With 3 bases removed from V and 1 base from J, the gap between germline ends came to 6 bases. In germline, CDR1 is LNHDA, CDR2 SQIVND (reference sequence). CDR3 length: 13 residues. CDR3 sequence (DNA): TGTGCCAGTAGTATCCAGGGCCAAGAGACCCAGTACTTC. Protein product: CASSIQGQETQYF.

CDR3 sequence (DNA): TGTGCCAGCAGGGCGGTGCTCGGATTCGGGGAGCTGTTTTTT. This codes for CASRAVLGFGELFF. This chain uses TRBV2 with TRBJ2-2; D is unclear. Germline CDR1 is SNHLY and CDR2 is FYNNEI. V was shortened by 6 bases and J by 7 bases, with 15 bases between the two germline ends. The CDR3 runs to 14 residues. The whole variable domain, remainder taken from reference TRBV2 and TRBJ2-2, is EPEVTQTPSHQVTQMGQEVILRCVPISNHLYFYWYRQILGQKVEFLVSFYNNEISEKSEIFDDQFSVERPDGSNFTLKIRSTKLEDSAMYFCASRAVLGFGELFFGEGSRLTVL.

The chain has TRBV5-1 and TRBJ2-2; 8 bases agree with TRBD1. V was pared by 8 bases and J by 4 bases, with 13 bases of the junction left unmatched. From germline, CDR1 is SGHRS and CDR2 YFSETQ. The CDR3 has 16 residues. The CDR3 reads CASRTGSNGGTGELFF. In DNA form, the CDR3 reads TGCGCCAGTAGGACAGGGTCGAATGGTGGCACCGGGGAGCTGTTTTTT.

The chain couples TRBV6-1 to TRBJ2-1; possibly TRBD2 for D (5 bases). From germline, CDR1 is MNHNS and CDR2 SASEGT. CDR3 length: 15 amino acids. V lost 3 bases to trimming and J lost 6 bases, with 15 bases between them. DNA for the CDR3: TGTGCCAGCAGTGACAGAGCAAGAAGCGGCAATGAGCAGTTCTTC. Its translation is CASSDRARSGNEQFF.

This rearrangement joins TRBV7-9 to TRBJ1-1; 9 positions agree with TRBD1. CDR1 and CDR2 from the germline V gene are SEHNR and FQNEAQ (reference sequence). This CDR3 region has 14 residues. The ends lost 5 bases at V and 7 bases at J; junction bases unmatched: 8. The CDR3 DNA sequence: TGTGCCAGCAGCCCCCCCACAGGGGGCCGTGAAGCTTTCTTT. It specifies CASSPPTGGREAFF.